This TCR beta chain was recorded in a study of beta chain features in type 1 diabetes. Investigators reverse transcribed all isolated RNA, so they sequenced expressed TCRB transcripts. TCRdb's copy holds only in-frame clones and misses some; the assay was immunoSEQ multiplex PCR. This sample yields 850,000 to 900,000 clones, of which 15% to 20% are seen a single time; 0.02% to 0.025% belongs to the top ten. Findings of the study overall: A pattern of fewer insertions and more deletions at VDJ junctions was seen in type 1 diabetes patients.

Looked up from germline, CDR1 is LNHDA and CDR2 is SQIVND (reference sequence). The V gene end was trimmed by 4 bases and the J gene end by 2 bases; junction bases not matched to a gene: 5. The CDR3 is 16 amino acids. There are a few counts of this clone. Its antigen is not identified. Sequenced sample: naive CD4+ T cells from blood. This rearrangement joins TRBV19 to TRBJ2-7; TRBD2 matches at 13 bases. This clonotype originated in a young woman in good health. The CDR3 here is CASSTPGTSGTYEQYF. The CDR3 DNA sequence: TGTGCCAGTAGTACGCCCGGGACTAGCGGGACCTACGAGCAGTACTTC.